Listed below are T cell receptor beta chains from one sample, sequenced in a study of blood T cell repertoires in COVID-19. Profiled with immunoSEQ multiplex PCR; TCRdb holds only in-frame clones, not every one. Of hundreds of thousands of clones listed, more than 70% are singletons. Sequencing was performed on peripheral blood. The receptor source for this set is a woman in her seventies with COVID-19, enrolled during active disease. Each CDR3 is given without its conserved first and last residue. Part of the rows lack a size; the others show once, few, many or a class for expanded clones.

clone size	V gene	J gene	CDR3 protein
NA	TRBV7-9	TRBJ2-2	ASSLPQGATGELF
NA	TRBV7-9	TRBJ1-2	ASSPLLDSPNYGYT
NA	TRBV5-1	TRBJ2-7	ASSLGRLAVSYEQY
once	TRBV5-6	TRBJ1-6	ASSLGQGTFWSYNSPLH
NA	TRBV19	TRBJ1-4	ASRSDRGMEGGKLF
NA	TRBV7-9	TRBJ2-7	ASSTHSGTGATVAYEQY
once	TRBV4-1	TRBJ1-5	ASSQGSGYQPQH
many	TRBV12-3/TRBV12-4	TRBJ1-2	ASSSTGLYGYT
NA	TRBV10-1	TRBJ2-1	ASSRGTQNYNEQF
NA	TRBV3-1/TRBV3-2	TRBJ2-1	ASSHTSGGAVGNEQF
NA	TRBV24-1	TRBJ1-5	AAGDSNQPQH
NA	TRBV10-3	TRBJ1-2	AITTVLNYGYT
NA	TRBV18	TRBJ2-5	ASSPERGAQETQY
NA	TRBV25-1	TRBJ1-2	ASSVGQGYGYT
NA	TRBV7-9	TRBJ1-1	ASSSSPGRGRDTEAF
NA	TRBV24-1	TRBJ1-2	ATSDSGPYRGIDGYT
NA	TRBV30	TRBJ1-5	AWSGGQGAGQPQH
NA	TRBV6-6	TRBJ2-1	ASRQRGAVLDEQF
NA	TRBV7-8	TRBJ2-1	ASSLASGGESYNEQF
NA	TRBV7-2	TRBJ2-3	ASSLGVLRGPFYDTQY
once	TRBV4-3	TRBJ2-5	ASSQDALAGQETQY
few	TRBV2	TRBJ1-3	AKQGASGNTIY
once	TRBV6-5	TRBJ1-2	ASSTGVNGYT
NA	TRBV9	TRBJ2-5	ASSVAGGLETQY
NA	TRBV7-9	TRBJ2-7	ASSPSGGVWYEQY
NA	TRBV7-9	TRBJ2-2	ASRALQGALDGELF
once	TRBV3-1/TRBV3-2	TRBJ1-1	ASSPGTKNTEAF
once	TRBV10-2	TRBJ1-3	ASTSGRGNTIY
NA	TRBV11-2	TRBJ2-2	ASSPRGPGELF
NA	TRBV24-1	TRBJ2-7	ATSDSKRGPYEQY
NA	TRBV2	TRBJ1-1	ASSYSLPQGAVEAF
NA	TRBV18	TRBJ2-5	ASSLSTGQETQY
NA	TRBV29-1	TRBJ1-2	SDFYGYT
NA	TRBV10-1	TRBJ2-2	ASSESNGAWMTGELF
NA	TRBV27	TRBJ1-2	ASSFLGARGYT
few	TRBV6-5	TRBJ1-5	ASAGASSNQPQH
NA	TRBV10-2	TRBJ1-2	ATPGQEGGYT
NA	TRBV15	TRBJ1-1	ATSPDRNTEAF
NA	TRBV9	TRBJ2-4	ASSPFGGAKNIQY
NA	TRBV11-2	TRBJ1-5	ASSLRPGTENQPQH
NA	TRBV19	TRBJ1-5	ASSKAGGRLDNQPQH
NA	TRBV19	TRBJ2-7	ASSIGLTSSYEQY